Sequencing of this TCR beta chain was carried out in a study of T cells in women clearing cervical HPV infection. V was trimmed by 5 bases and J by 2 bases, leaving 15 bases between them. This CDR3 comprises 14 residues. Per the germline V gene, CDR1 is DFQATT and CDR2 is SNEGSKA (reference sequence). Notes on this clone: The read comes to an end 3 residues before the CDR3 does, leaving the germline J gene to fill in the end.

The repertoire was sequenced with immunoSEQ multiplex PCR; TCRdb's copy has only in-frame clones and lacks some. The sample data list 42,000 or so clones. Sequencing was done on a sample of blood buffy coat. This rearrangement joins TRBV20-1 to TRBJ1-2; D is undetermined. This TCR derives from a woman between 18 and 69 years old with a cervical HPV16 infection that either progressed to CIN3+ or cleared (not recorded which). CDR3: CSAEDTGWNYGYTF. The CDR3 DNA, read in part, is TGCAGTGCTGAGGATACGGGGTGGAACTATGGC.